The present entry profiles one T cell receptor beta chain with its context. Treatment reported: some 19 received Ad26.COV2.S at low or high dose, single or two shots; about 5 received placebo; per-sample allocation not given. The study sampled participants on day 63 after the first vaccine or placebo injection. This table comes from immunoSEQ multiplex PCR, and its TCRdb copy is limited to in-frame clones, with some not included. The repertoire holds about 350,000 clones, with 75% to 90% as singletons. The data were obtained in a study of Ad26.COV2.S vaccination and SARS-CoV-2 variants. Germline CDR1 is SEHNR and CDR2 is FQNEAQ (reference sequence). CDR3 size: 15 residues. Trimming cost V 1 base and J 2 bases, with 11 bases left between them.

The sequence came from a person aged 18 to 65 who received the Ad26.COV2.S COVID-19 vaccine or a placebo. Sequencing used peripheral blood, obtained in a trial of Ad26.COV2.S vaccine versus placebo. This chain links TRBV7-9 with TRBJ2-5; D ambiguous. CDR3 sequence reads: CASSLVAWAQETQYF. Written as DNA, the CDR3 is TGTGCCAGCAGCTTAGTGGCATGGGCTCAAGAGACCCAGTACTTC.